This T cell receptor (beta chain) was retrieved from a study of siplizumab effects on memory and regulatory T cells. Sequenced by immunoSEQ multiplex PCR; TCRdb stores in-frame clones only, minus some. The profile shows around 110,000 clones, approximately 94% of them singletons. V was clipped by 10 bases and J by 4 bases, with 17 bases between them. The CDR3 covers 13 residues. Germline V CDR1 and CDR2: MNHEY, SVGAGI. This sequence joins TRBV6-5 and TRBJ2-7; the D gene is possibly TRBD1 (6 bases). Specimen: non-Treg CD4+ T cells sorted from blood. The clonotype comes from a human donor in good health. CDR3 in amino acids: CATLSPGQYEQYF. In nucleotides, the CDR3 is TGTGCCACCCTATCCCCTGGACAGTACGAGCAGTACTTC.